This TCR beta chain comes out of a study of T cells in Graves' hyperthyroidism and ophthalmopathy. RNA transcripts served as the template for amplifying TCR beta CDR3 regions. The HTBI set primed first-round TCR CDR3 RT-PCR. MiXCR was run by TCRdb on the multiplex PCR reads, yielding one entry per CDR3 protein. This table holds 500,000 or so distinct CDR3 sequences, roughly a sixth found once. The sample holds many counts of this clonotype. The CDR3 extends over 13 amino acids. In germline, CDR1 is GTSNPN, CDR2 SVGIG (reference sequence). The V end lost 2 bases, the J end lost 5 bases, and 12 bases lay between the germline ends.

Sequencing was done on a sample of blood. The source is a woman between 18 and 30 years old with Graves' ophthalmopathy. The genes are TRBV30 and TRBJ1-2; D gene ambiguous. The CDR3 is CAWSPPRAYGYTF. The CDR3 bases are TGTGCCTGGAGTCCCCCTAGGGCGTATGGCTACACCTTC.